The 28 T cell receptor beta chains in this list originate from one sample, sequenced in a study of post-analysis software for immune sequencing data. Libraries were made from TCR beta cDNA, and they carried unique molecular identifiers. A single record per CDR3 protein comes from TCRdb applying MiXCR to the PCR reads. The sample consists of hundreds of thousands of distinct CDR3 sequences, 30% of them appearing once. These TCRs are of unknown antigen specificity. Study-level results: There were four or five TRBV segments more frequent in patients than controls, and TRBV5-6, TRBV5-1 and TRBV20-1 were among them.

The sample consisted of blood. These receptors all stem from a girl aged 10 to 17 with multiple sclerosis.

This clonotype was counted at least ten times. This rearrangement joins TRBV29-1 to TRBJ1-5, with D tentatively TRBD1 (6 bases). V was shortened by 6 bases and J by 11 bases, with 23 bases between the two germline ends. Per germline, CDR1 SQVTM and CDR2 ANQGSEA. The CDR3 loop spans 14 amino acids. For the CDR3, the DNA is TGCAGCGTCTACACCGGGACATTGGAAAACGCCCAGCATTTT. Its protein product is CSVYTGTLENAQHF.

Only a few counts were recorded for this clonotype. The gene calls are TRBV6-6 and TRBJ2-7, with 8 bases lining up with TRBD1. The CDR3 is 15 residues long. Germline V lookup: CDR1 MNHNY, CDR2 SVGAGI (reference sequence). V trimming: 6 bases; J trimming: 6 bases; junction bases outside the gene matches: 13. The CDR3 nucleotides read TGTGCCAGCAGCAAGGACAGGGCGTTGGTGGGCGAGCAGTACTTC. It translates to CASSKDRALVGEQYF.

Regarding this clonotype: One base away lies a much larger clone, so this may be a sequencing read error. The V and J genes are TRBV2 and TRBJ2-3; no definite D call. Germline V lookup: CDR1 SNHLY, CDR2 FYNNEI. The CDR3 contains 15 residues. The CDR3, as DNA: TGTGCCGGCAGTGAAGAGGTAGCTAGCACAGATACGCAGTATTTT. The encoded protein is CAGSEEVASTDTQYF.

J is TRBJ2-5 and V is TRBV20-1, with 11 bases fitting TRBD2. Germline lookup yields CDR1 DFQATT and CDR2 SNEGSKA (reference sequence). CDR3 size: 18 residues. The junction had 15 bases not matched to a gene; V was cut back by 5 bases and J by 1 base. The CDR3 loop is CSALNNLAGGRGQETQYF. The CDR3, as DNA: TGCAGTGCTCTAAACAATCTAGCGGGGGGCAGGGGCCAAGAGACCCAGTACTTC.

This chain joins TRBV20-1 and TRBJ2-5; possibly TRBD1 for D (6 bases). This CDR3 comprises 15 residues. Germline CDR1 and CDR2: DFQATT and SNEGSKA (reference sequence). The ends were cut back, 1 base at V and 0 bases at J, with 12 bases in the middle. CDR3 in amino acids: CSARGLDSYQETQYF. CDR3 sequence (DNA): TGCAGTGCTAGAGGACTGGACAGTTACCAAGAGACCCAGTACTTC.

This clonotype has a handful of counts. The chain recombines TRBV12-3 or TRBV12-4 with TRBJ2-7; 7 bases match TRBD1. This CDR3 is 12 amino acids long. Trimming removed 3 bases from V and 6 bases from J; junction bases left unmatched: 2. CDR3 sequence: CASSFHRGEQYF. CDR3 nucleotide sequence: TGTGCCAGCAGTTTCCACAGGGGCGAGCAGTACTTC.

A few counts support this clonotype. The chain has TRBV5-1 and TRBJ2-5; TRBD2 aligns across 9 bases. CDR1 is SGHRS and CDR2 is YFSETQ in the germline V gene. The CDR3 consists of 15 residues. V lost 1 base, J lost 2 bases, and 3 bases stayed unmatched. The CDR3 DNA reads as TGCGCCAGCAGCTTGATGACTAGCGGACAAGAGACCCAGTACTTC. It translates to CASSLMTSGQETQYF. The full variable domain, completed using reference TRBV5-1 and TRBJ2-5, is KAGVTQTPRYLIKTRGQQVTLSCSPISGHRSVSWYQQTPGQGLQFLFEYFSETQRNKGNFPGRFSGRQFSNSRSEMNVSTLELGDSALYLCASSLMTSGQETQYFGPGTRLLVL.

This clonotype was found many times. The chain uses TRBV20-1 and TRBJ2-7, with D maybe TRBD2 (6 bases). Trimming stripped 1 base from V and 3 bases from J, with 22 bases between. Germline CDR1 DFQATT, CDR2 SNEGSKA (reference sequence). This CDR3 contains 17 residues. CDR3 protein: CSARAGPREWLGYEQYF. In DNA, the CDR3 is TGCAGTGCTAGAGCGGGGCCCCGGGAGTGGCTCGGCTACGAGCAGTACTTC.

Here the CDR3 reads CASSAWAGGTKNIQYF. The CDR3, as DNA: TGTGCCAGCAGTGCCTGGGCGGGTGGAACCAAAAACATTCAGTACTTC. The rearrangement links TRBV27 to TRBJ2-4; tentative D call: TRBD2 (5 bases). The germline V gene has CDR1 MNHEY and CDR2 SMNVEV (reference sequence). The CDR3 contains 16 residues. Deletions cut 5 bases from V and 2 bases from J, with 16 bases between.

The sample holds a few counts of this clonotype. The chain joins TRBV28 to TRBJ2-5; no definite D call. Trimming took off 3 bases at V and 5 bases at J, with 25 bases between the two ends. Germline values: CDR1 MDHEN, CDR2 SYDVKM. The CDR3 has 18 amino acids. The CDR3 nucleotides are TGTGCCAGCAGTTTGGGGTGGGCAGAACCCGTTCAAGGGGAGACCCAGTACTTC. This encodes CASSLGWAEPVQGETQYF.

This clonotype has only a few counts. The rearrangement links TRBV12-5 to TRBJ2-6; 8 bases map to TRBD1. Germline assignment: CDR1 LGHNT and CDR2 FRNRAP. The CDR3 is 17 amino acids. CDR3 in amino acids: CARERKTGATGANVLTF. In DNA form, the CDR3 reads TGTGCAAGAGAAAGGAAGACAGGGGCGACTGGGGCCAACGTCCTGACTTTC.

The chain employs TRBV20-1 and TRBJ2-7, with 14 bases that match TRBD2. Germline CDR1 reads DFQATT; CDR2 reads SNEGSKA (reference sequence). The CDR3 covers 16 residues. The V segment lost 4 bases and the J segment 7 bases; nucleotides outside the gene matches: 12. CDR3 sequence: CSATTFGTSGGLEQYF. The CDR3 DNA reads TGCAGTGCTACAACCTTCGGGACTAGCGGGGGCCTAGAGCAGTACTTC.

The V call is TRBV6-2 or TRBV6-3, the J call TRBJ2-7; 7 nucleotides agree with TRBD2. The trim removed 2 bases at V and 3 bases at J, leaving 4 bases unmatched. The CDR3 is 14 amino acids. Germline CDR1 reads MNHEY; CDR2 reads SVGEGT. CDR3 loop: CASSYGGSHYEQYF. The CDR3 DNA reads TGTGCCAGCAGTTACGGCGGGAGCCACTACGAGCAGTACTTC.

This clonotype was seen more than once but under ten times. The rearrangement uses TRBV20-1 and TRBJ2-5; 8 bases fit TRBD2. Trimming cost V 5 bases and J 3 bases; bases outside gene matches: 11. The CDR3 is made up of 15 amino acids. The germline V gene encodes CDR1 DFQATT and CDR2 SNEGSKA (reference sequence). This chain's CDR3 is CSARGGRVAKETQYF. For the CDR3, the DNA is TGCAGTGCTCGGGGGGGCAGGGTGGCCAAAGAGACCCAGTACTTC.

This clonotype was detected a few times. V and J are TRBV6-5 and TRBJ2-6, with D perhaps given as TRBD1 or TRBD2 (5 bases each). The CDR3 covers 14 residues. Trimming shortened V by 8 bases and J by 1 base, and 9 bases separated the two germline ends. Germline values: CDR1 MNHEY, CDR2 SVGAGI. The CDR3 sequence: CASGDRSGANVLTF. In DNA form, the CDR3 reads TGTGCCAGCGGGGACCGTTCTGGGGCCAACGTCCTGACTTTC.

As to this clonotype: Just one base apart from a much larger clone, this may be a read error. This chain uses TRBV2 with TRBJ2-6; D unclear. The CDR3 runs 14 residues. Trimming removed 5 bases at V and 0 bases at J, with 5 bases between. Germline CDR1 is SNHLY and CDR2 is FYNNEI. CDR3: CASSWISGANVLTF. The DNA for the CDR3 is TGTGCCAGCAGTTGGATCTCTGGGGCCAACGTCCTGACTTTC.

This clonotype was recorded many times. The rearrangement joins TRBV7-2 to TRBJ2-5, with 8 bases matching TRBD1. Trimming cost V 1 base and J 4 bases; bases outside gene matches: 5. CDR3 length equals 15 residues. Germline V gives CDR1 SGHTA, CDR2 FQGNSA. This chain's CDR3 is CASSLGGTGSETQYF. As DNA, the CDR3 is TGTGCCAGCAGCTTAGGGGGGACAGGATCAGAGACCCAGTACTTC.

This clonotype was seen a handful of times. The chain has TRBV9 and TRBJ2-2; 8 positions agree with TRBD2. This CDR3 has 15 residues. From germline, CDR1 is SGDLS and CDR2 YYNGEE. Trimming at V came to 6 bases and at J to 6 bases, leaving 10 bases not matched to a gene. The CDR3 spells CASTGSGSGAGELFF. The CDR3 DNA reads TGTGCCAGCACAGGCAGCGGGAGCGGGGCCGGGGAGCTGTTTTTT.

This clonotype came up a few times. The V call is TRBV20-1, the J call TRBJ2-7; D gene uncertain. Germline-derived CDR1 and CDR2 are DFQATT and SNEGSKA (reference sequence). Trimming left V 5 bases short and J 0 bases short, with 14 bases between. The length of the CDR3 is 14 residues. CDR3 coding DNA: TGCAGTGCTGGAAAGGGCGGAATCTCCTACGAGCAGTACTTC. Protein product: CSAGKGGISYEQYF.

V gene TRBV7-2 combines with J gene TRBJ1-1, with D possibly TRBD1 on 5 matching bases. The germline CDR1 and CDR2 sequences are SGHTA and FQGNSA. CDR3 length: 15 amino acids. V gave up 5 bases and J gave up 4 bases, with 17 bases separating them. CDR3: CASSPTQGWGTEAFF. The CDR3 DNA sequence: TGTGCCAGCAGCCCAACCCAGGGTTGGGGCACTGAAGCTTTCTTT.

This chain links TRBV9 with TRBJ1-1; no clear D. The CDR3 is made up of 13 amino acids. V was pared by 3 bases and J by 4 bases, with 10 bases between. Germline V gene lookup returns CDR1 SGDLS and CDR2 YYNGEE. The CDR3 DNA is TGTGCCAGCAGCGAGGGCCCGCGCACTGAAGCTTTCTTT. It yields the protein CASSEGPRTEAFF.

This rearrangement joins TRBV12-3 or TRBV12-4 to TRBJ2-3, with D uncertain. V lost 4 bases, J lost 4 bases, and 15 bases lay in between. This CDR3 comprises 15 residues. The chain's CDR3 is CASSSGPTSSDTQYF. CDR3 bases: TGTGCCAGCAGTTCCGGACCCACGTCCTCAGATACGCAGTATTTT.

J is TRBJ2-6 and V is TRBV21-1; the D call TRBD1 from the table was never checked on the DNA. TRBV21-1 is reported as a pseudogene. The CDR3 totals 20 residues. CDR3 nucleotides: TGTGCCAGCAGCGTCTCGCCCCTGACAGGGAAGGGGTCTGGGGCCGACGTCCTGACTTTC. Encoded protein: CASSVSPLTGKGSGADVLTF.

The chain employs TRBV20-1 and TRBJ2-7; TRBD1 matches 8 bases. V trimming: 8 bases; J trimming: 2 bases; junction bases outside the gene matches: 8. Germline values: CDR1 DFQATT, CDR2 SNEGSKA (reference sequence). The CDR3 has 13 residues. Here the CDR3 DNA reads TGCAGTTTTACGGGGACAGGCGCCTACGAGCAGTACTTC. Translating it yields CSFTGTGAYEQYF.

This clonotype was detected ten times or more. At one of its ends the junction is not consistent with the germline gene, which may arise from a read error. This chain joins TRBV7-2 and TRBJ2-1; D is perhaps TRBD2 (6 bases). The germline gives CDR1 SGHTA, CDR2 FQGNSA. The CDR3 totals 15 residues. The CDR3 bases are TGCGCCAGCAGCTTAGCGGCAAGCTCCTACAATGAGCAGTTCTTC. It yields the protein CASSLAASSYNEQFF.

CDR3 in DNA: TGCAGTGCTACCGGACAGGTCCCCTACAATGAGCAGTTCTTC. Encoded protein: CSATGQVPYNEQFF. The chain combines TRBV20-1 with TRBJ2-1; 7 nucleotides agree with TRBD1. V lost 4 bases to trimming and J lost 2 bases; unmatched junction nucleotides: 5. The CDR3 consists of 14 residues. CDR1 is DFQATT and CDR2 is SNEGSKA in the germline V gene (reference sequence).

The chain employs TRBV7-8 and TRBJ2-5; 12 nucleotides line up with TRBD2. J lost 1 base, V lost 1 base, and 4 bases had no gene match. Germline V gene lookup returns CDR1 SGHVS and CDR2 FQNEAQ. The CDR3 contains 17 residues. The CDR3 is CASSLELAGGFQETQYF. For the CDR3, the DNA is TGTGCCAGCAGCTTAGAACTAGCGGGGGGCTTCCAAGAGACCCAGTACTTC.

The rearrangement joins TRBV6-6 to TRBJ1-6; D might be TRBD1 (5 bases). Germline V gene sequence: CDR1 MNHNY, CDR2 SVGAGI (reference sequence). V was clipped by 5 bases and J by 10 bases, with 15 bases between them. The CDR3 sequence is 14 residues long. The CDR3 bases are TGTGCCAGCAGTCCCGGGCCGCAGGGATCACCCCTCCACTTT. Its protein product is CASSPGPQGSPLHF.